This T cell receptor (beta chain) was obtained from a study of blood T cell repertoires in COVID-19. The CDR3 contains 16 residues. V gave up 0 bases and J gave up 5 bases; unmatched junction bases: 5. The germline V gene has CDR1 MNHEY and CDR2 SMNVEV (reference sequence). Clones were sequenced by immunoSEQ multiplex PCR, and TCRdb holds only the in-frame ones, with some missing. The sample lists just under 350,000 clones, about 86% seen once, with around 3% in the top ten. This clone was picked up one time. Source material: peripheral blood. The V and J genes are TRBV27 and TRBJ1-5, with 9 bases fitting TRBD1. This clonotype was obtained from a man aged 30 to 45 with active or convalescent COVID-19. CDR3 region: CASSLSGQGRYQPQHF. The CDR3 bases are TGTGCCAGCAGTTTATCTGGACAGGGGCGTTATCAGCCCCAGCATTTT.